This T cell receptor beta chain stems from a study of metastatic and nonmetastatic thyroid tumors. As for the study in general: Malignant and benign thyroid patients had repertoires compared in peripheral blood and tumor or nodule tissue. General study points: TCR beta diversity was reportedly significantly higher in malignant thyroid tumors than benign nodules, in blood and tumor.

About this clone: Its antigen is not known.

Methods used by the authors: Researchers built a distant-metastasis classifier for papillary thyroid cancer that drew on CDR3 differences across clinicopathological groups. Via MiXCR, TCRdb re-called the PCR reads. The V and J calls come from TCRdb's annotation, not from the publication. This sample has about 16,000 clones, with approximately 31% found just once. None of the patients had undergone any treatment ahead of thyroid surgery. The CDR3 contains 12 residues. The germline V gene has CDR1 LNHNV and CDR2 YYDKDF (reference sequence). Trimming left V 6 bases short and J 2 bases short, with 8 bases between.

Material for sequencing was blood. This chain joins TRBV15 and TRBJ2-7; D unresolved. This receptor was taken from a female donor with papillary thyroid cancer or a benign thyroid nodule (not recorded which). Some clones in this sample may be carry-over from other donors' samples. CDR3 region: CATRNSTYEQYF. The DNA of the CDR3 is TGTGCCACCAGAAACTCTACCTACGAGCAGTACTTC. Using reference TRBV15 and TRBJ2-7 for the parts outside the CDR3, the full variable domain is DAMVIQNPRYQVTQFGKPVTLSCSQTLNHNVMYWYQQKSSQAPKLLFHYYDKDFNNEADTPDNFQSRRPNTSFCFLDIRSPGLGDTAMYLCATRNSTYEQYFGPGTRLTVT.